This record looks at one T cell receptor beta chain sequence and its context. The antigen remains undetermined. The data were taken from a study of vaccination and CD4 T cells after COVID-19. Cultured CD4+ T-cell DNA underwent Oncomine TCR Beta short-read sequencing. TCRdb independently ran MiXCR on the PCR reads; one entry per CDR3 protein. The table records around 13,000 distinct CDR3 sequences, less than 30% of them present only once. The CDR3 loop spans 16 amino acids. The treatment was: approximately nine-day PBMC culture with coronavirus spike peptide pools or control peptides (ViraFEST assay). Nucleocapsid antibody negativity, seen both before and after vaccination, demonstrated that healthy vaccine recipients lacked earlier SARS-CoV-2 infection.

V is TRBV21-1 and J is TRBJ2-7; the DNA was not compared with TRBD2, the D call given in the table. TRBV21-1 is recorded as a pseudogene. The sequence was obtained from a human donor who received a COVID-19 vaccine. Source: CD4+ T cells from blood, cultured in vitro, taken before SARS-CoV-2 vaccination. As DNA, the CDR3 is TGTGCCAGCAGCAAAGTGGAGGGACCCAGCTCCTACGAGCAGTACTTC. Its translation: CASSKVEGPSSYEQYF.